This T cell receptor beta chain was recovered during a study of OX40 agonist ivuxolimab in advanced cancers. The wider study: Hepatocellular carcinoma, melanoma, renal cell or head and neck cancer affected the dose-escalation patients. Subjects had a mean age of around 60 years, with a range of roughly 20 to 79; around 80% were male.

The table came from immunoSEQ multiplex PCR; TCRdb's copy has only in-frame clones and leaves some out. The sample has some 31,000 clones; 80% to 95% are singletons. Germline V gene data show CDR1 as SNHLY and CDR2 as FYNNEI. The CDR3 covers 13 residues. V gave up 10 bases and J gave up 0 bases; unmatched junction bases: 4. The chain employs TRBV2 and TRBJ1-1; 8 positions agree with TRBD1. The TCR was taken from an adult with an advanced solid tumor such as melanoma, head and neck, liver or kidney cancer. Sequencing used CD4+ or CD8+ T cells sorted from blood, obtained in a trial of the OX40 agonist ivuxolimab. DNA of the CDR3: TGTGCCAACAGGGGGTTCATGAACACTGAAGCTTTCTTT. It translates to CANRGFMNTEAFF.